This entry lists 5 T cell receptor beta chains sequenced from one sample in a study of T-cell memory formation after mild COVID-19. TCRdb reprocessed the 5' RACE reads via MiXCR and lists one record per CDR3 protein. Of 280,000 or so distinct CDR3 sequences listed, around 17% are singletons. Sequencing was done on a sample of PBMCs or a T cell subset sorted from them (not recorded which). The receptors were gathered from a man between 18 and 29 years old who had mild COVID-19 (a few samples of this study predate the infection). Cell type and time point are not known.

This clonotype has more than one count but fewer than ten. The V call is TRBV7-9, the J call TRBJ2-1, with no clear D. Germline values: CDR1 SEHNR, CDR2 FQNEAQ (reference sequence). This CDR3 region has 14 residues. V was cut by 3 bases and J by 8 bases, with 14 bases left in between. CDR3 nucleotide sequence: TGTGCCAGCAGCTTTTTGACCGGAGTGGATGAGCAGTTCTTC. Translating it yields CASSFLTGVDEQFF.

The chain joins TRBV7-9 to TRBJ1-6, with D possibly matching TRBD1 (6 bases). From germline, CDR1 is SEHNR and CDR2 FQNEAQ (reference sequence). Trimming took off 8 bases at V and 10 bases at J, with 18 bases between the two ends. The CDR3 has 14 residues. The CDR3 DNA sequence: TGTGCCAGCTCGGAAACAGGGTTTGGATCACCCCTCCACTTT. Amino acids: CASSETGFGSPLHF.

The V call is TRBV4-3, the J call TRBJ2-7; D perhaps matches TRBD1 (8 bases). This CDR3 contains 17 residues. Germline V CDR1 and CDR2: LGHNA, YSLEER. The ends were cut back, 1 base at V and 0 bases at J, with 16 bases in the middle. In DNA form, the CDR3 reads TGCGCCAGCAGCCAAGGGGGGGGGACAGGTTTCTCCTACGAGCAGTACTTC. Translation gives CASSQGGGTGFSYEQYF.

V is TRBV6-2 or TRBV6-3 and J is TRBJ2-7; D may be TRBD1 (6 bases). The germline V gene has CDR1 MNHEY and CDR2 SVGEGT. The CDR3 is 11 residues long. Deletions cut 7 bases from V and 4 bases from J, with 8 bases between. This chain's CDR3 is CASTTGYEQYV. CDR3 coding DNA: TGTGCCAGCACTACAGGGTACGAGCAGTACGTC.

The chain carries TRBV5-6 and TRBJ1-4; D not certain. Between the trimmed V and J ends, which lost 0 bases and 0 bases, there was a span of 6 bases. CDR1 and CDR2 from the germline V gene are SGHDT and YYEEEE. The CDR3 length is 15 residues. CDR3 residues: CASSLEGATNEKLFF. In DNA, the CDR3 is TGTGCCAGCAGCTTGGAAGGCGCAACTAATGAAAAACTGTTTTTT. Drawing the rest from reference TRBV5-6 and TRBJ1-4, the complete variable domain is DAGVTQSPTHLIKTRGQQVTLRCSPKSGHDTVSWYQQALGQGPQFIFQYYEEEERQRGNFPDRFSGHQFPNYSSELNVNALLLGDSALYLCASSLEGATNEKLFFGSGTQLSVL.